The T cell receptor beta chain under discussion was sequenced for a study of cytomegalovirus exposure and HLA in healthy donors. After removal of 1 base from V and 2 bases from J, the junction contained 5 bases not matched to a gene. Germline CDR1 LNHDA, CDR2 SQIVND (reference sequence). The CDR3 extends over 17 amino acids. The protocol was immunoSEQ multiplex PCR, while the TCRdb copy is restricted to in-frame clones and leaves out a portion. The sample has some 170,000 clones; roughly 84% are singletons. The sequence derives from a man aged 25 to 40 in good health and CMV-seropositive. The chain is built from TRBV19 and TRBJ1-5; 10 bases agree with TRBD1. Sequenced sample: PBMCs. CDR3 sequence reads: CASSIGQGAVGNQPQHF. As DNA, the CDR3 is TGTGCCAGTAGTATAGGACAGGGGGCTGTAGGCAATCAGCCCCAGCATTTT.